This T cell receptor (beta chain) emerged from a study of shared clonotypes between healthy human individuals. The assay was immunoSEQ multiplex PCR, and TCRdb's table has in-frame clones only and misses some. This sample has around 2.1 million clones, with roughly 91% found just once. The naive CD8 population came from CD45RO-negative cells selected for CCR7, without terminally differentiated effector memory CD45RA+ cells. V gave up 4 bases and J gave up 3 bases, with 12 bases separating them. This CDR3 comprises 14 residues. Looked up from germline, CDR1 is MNHEY and CDR2 is SMNVEV (reference sequence).

The sequenced sample was naive CD8+ T cells from PBMCs. The chain has TRBV27 and TRBJ1-2; tentatively, D is TRBD1 (6 bases). The receptor was isolated from a man aged 18 to 29 in good health. Some clones in this sample may be carry-over from other donors' samples. The DNA of the CDR3 is TGTGCCAGCAGTTCCGGACAGCCCTACTATGGCTACACCTTC. It is translated as CASSSGQPYYGYTF.